This TCR beta chain was identified in a study of OX40 agonist ivuxolimab in advanced cancers. Background for the entire study: Ivuxolimab was an agonistic, fully human IgG2 monoclonal antibody directed against OX40 (CD134), a costimulatory receptor. The paper describes the monotherapy dose-escalation part (N of about 47 patients) of the phase I trial of ivuxolimab. Partial responses were achieved by three dose-escalation patients, of whom one had hepatocellular carcinoma and two had cutaneous melanoma. In the dose-escalation cohort, more than 75% of patients were male, and the mean age was roughly 60 years, with a range of roughly 23 to 85. Intravenous ivuxolimab was administered to patients every 2 weeks at six dose levels: 0.01, 0.1, 0.3, 1.5, 3 and 10 mg/kg. Peripheral TCRbeta sequencing was intended to test whether TCR sequence diversity was altered and clonal T-cell expansion was caused by ivuxolimab. Of the roughly 52 dose-escalation patients, hepatocellular carcinoma was present in roughly 19, melanoma in some 15, renal cell carcinoma in 9 and head and neck cancer in 9. Patients were allowed to have had prior anti-PD-1, anti-PD-L1 or anti-CTLA-4 therapy, and roughly 40% of the dose-escalation patients had been treated with checkpoint inhibitors.

Both ends counted, the CDR3 spans 16 residues. The CDR3 DNA has 48 bases and is translated from base 1. CDR1 and CDR2 (LNHNV, YYDKDF) derive from the germline V gene (reference sequence). V loses 1 base of germline sequence and J loses 9 bases, and the interval between the two ends is 16 bases. Patients with a history of autoimmune disease or receiving systemic immunosuppression were excluded from the trial. In every dose cohort, peripheral blood was drawn for TCR sequencing at baseline, cycle 4 day 1, and cycle 7 day 1. Samples were obtained from an open-label, multicenter, first-in-human phase I dose-escalation trial of ivuxolimab. Adults with locally advanced or metastatic melanoma, renal cell, hepatocellular, or head and neck squamous cell carcinoma were enrolled in the trial. Before TCR sequencing, CD4+ T cells and CD8+ T cells from peripheral blood were sorted into separate populations. Comment on this clone: It lacks a known antigen. In this CDR3 the conserved last residue, phenylalanine or tryptophan, is missing, so a read error is likely.

On the study overall, not on this receptor specifically: At doses of 0.1 to 3.0 mg/kg, clonal expansion of both CD4+ and CD8+ blood T cells was observed from baseline to week 6. Low levels of normalized T-cell clonal expansion were also seen in some patients who did not respond. After ivuxolimab, more expanded clones were found on average in CD8+ T cells than in CD4+ T cells. The antigen specificity of the peripheral T cells that underwent clonal expansion was not determined. In partial responders in the 0.1-3.0 mg/kg groups, normalized peripheral clonal expansion was found to be among the lowest, especially among CD8+ T cells.

To sequence the TCRbeta CDR3 region, genomic DNA was isolated from the sorted cells. The immunoSEQ Assay was used for sequencing of TCRbeta CDR3 regions. TCRdb's version of the immuneACCESS table is confined to in-frame rearrangements and falls short of the full clone set. An unresolved V gene accounts for under half of the shortfall where checked; the remainder is of unknown origin. Here the sample has some 48,000 clones; 79% occur a single time. The ten largest clones capture around 1.9% of the sample. Sequenced here: CD4+ or CD8+ T cells sorted from blood, sampled in a trial of the OX40 agonist ivuxolimab. Recombination linked TRBV15 to TRBJ1-6, and perhaps TRBD1 as D gene, on 5 matching bases. This clonotype originated in an adult with an advanced solid tumor such as melanoma, head and neck, liver or kidney cancer. The CDR3 corresponds to CATSRGTGGGSSPLHL. The nucleotides read TGTGCCACCAGCAGAGGCACCGGGGGGGGTAGTTCACCCCTCCACCTT.